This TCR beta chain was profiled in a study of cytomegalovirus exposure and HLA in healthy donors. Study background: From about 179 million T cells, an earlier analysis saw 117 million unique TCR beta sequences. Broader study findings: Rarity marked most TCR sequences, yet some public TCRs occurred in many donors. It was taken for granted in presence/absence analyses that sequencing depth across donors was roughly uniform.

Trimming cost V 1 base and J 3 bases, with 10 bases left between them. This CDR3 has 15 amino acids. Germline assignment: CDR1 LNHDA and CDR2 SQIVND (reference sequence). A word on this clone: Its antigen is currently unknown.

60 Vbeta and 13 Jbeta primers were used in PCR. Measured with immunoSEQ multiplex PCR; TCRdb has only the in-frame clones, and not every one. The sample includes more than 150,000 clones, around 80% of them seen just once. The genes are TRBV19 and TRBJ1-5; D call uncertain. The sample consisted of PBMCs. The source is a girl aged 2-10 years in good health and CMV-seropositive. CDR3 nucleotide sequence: TGTGCCAGTAGTATAGTGGTGGGAGACAATCAGCCCCAGCATTTT. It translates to CASSIVVGDNQPQHF.